This TCR beta chain was profiled in a study of CD8 T cells in Susac syndrome (dated 2019 in TCRdb). About the full investigation: Of the Susac syndrome patients who were sequenced, about six had clinically active disease and 8 or 9 were in clinical remission. At the time of blood withdrawal, Susac syndrome patients were either therapy-naive, taking corticosteroids (with some also receiving IVIg), or on IVIg alone. The study used repertoire sequencing to test whether antigen drove CD8+ T cell activation and differentiation in Susac syndrome. Broad study findings and their caveats: The number of individuals in the TCR sequencing and HLA analysis was recognized as being relatively small. In the CD4+ T cell repertoire of Susac syndrome patients, clonal expansion was not detected.

Of note for this clonotype: Its specific antigen is unknown. One base away there is no much larger clone; base qualities are not given.

RNA was extracted with the RNeasy kit and roughly 0.5 to 1 ug was reverse transcribed using random hexamers. The immunoSEQ multiplex PCR assay, which covers 54 Vbeta and 13 Jbeta segments, was used to amplify TCR beta CDR3 regions. PCR amplification bias was corrected using a synthetic template baseline for primer optimization and computational correction. Per the original workflow: Reads were assigned to V, D and J genes according to IMGT and analyzed in immunoSEQ Analyzer, with only productive sequences retained. Clonality was calculated as one minus the Shannon entropy normalized by log2 of the number of productive unique sequences. For each patient and control, public and private clones were evaluated among the 100 most prevalent clones. A clone was defined as Susac-specific if it was absent from the healthy and MS cohorts, from over a thousand published viral clones and from other ImmuneACCESS disease sequences. TCRdb passed the public sequencing reads through fastp at Q25 and MiXCR, retaining productive beta sequences. Rows with a matching CDR3 protein are joined into one entry that keeps the most common DNA and genes. TCRdb assigned the V and J calls; the authors' analysis was not used. A total of approximately 150,000 distinct CDR3 sequences appear in this sample, 95% of them only once. The ten largest clones take up over 0.075% of the sample.

As encoded in the germline V gene, CDR1 is MDHEN while CDR2 is SYDVKM. The CDR3 goes from the cysteine to the phenylalanine over 15 residues. Here the CDR3 DNA is all that survives: 45 bases in frame from base 1. The V end loses 6 bases and the J end loses 3 bases, and a stretch of 17 bases separates them. Peripheral blood CD8+ and CD4+ T cells from healthy donors, Susac syndrome patients and multiple sclerosis patients were profiled using high-throughput TCR beta sequencing. Recently defined diagnostic criteria for definite or probable disease were met by the Susac syndrome patients. Bulk CD8+ and CD4+ T cells were purified magnetically by negative isolation, whereas CD8+ TEMRA cells were enriched by FACS. Blood was collected in EDTA tubes and processed within 24 hours, with PBMCs isolated through density gradient centrifugation. PBMCs destined for TCR sequencing were cryopreserved in liquid nitrogen and later thawed in a 37 °C water bath. Purity of sorted or isolated CD4+, CD8+ and CD8+ TEMRA cells was at least 90%.

Rearrangement joined TRBV28 to TRBJ2-5; the D gene is perhaps TRBD2, on 6 matching bases. The sequencing input was CD4+ T cells from PBMCs. The origin of this receptor is a human donor with Susac syndrome. The CDR3 region has the sequence CASSRPGTGEETQYF. The nucleotide sequence reads TGTGCCAGCAGCCGCCCCGGGACGGGAGAAGAGACCCAGTACTTC.